The 27 T cell receptor beta chains presented below share a single source sample, sequenced in a study of T cells in localized non-small cell lung cancer (dated by TCRdb to 2018 to 2021). The library was generated by the immunoSEQ multiplex PCR assay. Not all clones reach the TCRdb copy of this immuneACCESS table, which keeps in-frame sequences only. Checked studies attribute under half of the gap to unresolved V genes and leave the rest unexplained. This sample gives around 30,000 clones in total; 94% of them show up just once. Of the sample, around 0.66% falls within the top ten clones. This sample comprised peripheral blood, obtained before any cancer treatment. These receptors were collected from a woman aged 35 to 70 with stage I lung adenocarcinoma.

This clone was seen once. CDR3: CASSLGQLIQTGELFF. CDR3 DNA: TGCGCCAGCAGCTTGGGACAACTTATACAGACCGGGGAGCTGTTTTTT. The V and J genes are TRBV5-1 and TRBJ2-2; D not certain. Between the trimmed V and J ends, which lost 0 bases and 5 bases, there was a span of 14 bases. Germline loops: CDR1 SGHRS, CDR2 YFSETQ. The CDR3 has 16 residues.

The genes are TRBV28 and TRBJ1-1; no reliable D call. V gave up 6 bases and J gave up 4 bases, with 15 bases separating them. This CDR3 has 14 residues. Germline CDR1 reads MDHEN; CDR2 reads SYDVKM. Here the CDR3 reads CASSKPGLGTEAFF. In nucleotides, the CDR3 is TGTGCCAGCAGCAAGCCCGGGCTTGGCACTGAAGCTTTCTTT.

This chain joins TRBV19 and TRBJ1-2; 7 nucleotides align to TRBD1. Germline V gene lookup returns CDR1 LNHDA and CDR2 SQIVND (reference sequence). V gave up 6 bases and J gave up 5 bases; unmatched junction bases: 9. The CDR3 extends over 14 amino acids. The DNA of the CDR3 is TGTGCCAGTAGCCGACAGGGCGAGTTGTATGGCTACACCTTC. Protein sequence: CASSRQGELYGYTF.

The chain is built from TRBV5-4 and TRBJ2-7, with 7 bases fitting TRBD1. The trim removed 4 bases at V and 5 bases at J, leaving 12 bases unmatched. The CDR3 is 15 amino acids. CDR1 is SGHNT and CDR2 is YYREEE in the germline V gene (reference sequence). The CDR3 nucleotides are TGTGCCAGCAGCCAGAATTACAGGGGATCGAACGAGCAGTACTTC. Its protein product is CASSQNYRGSNEQYF.

The CDR3 sequence is CASSLSGTRTSGGYNEQFF. The CDR3 DNA sequence: TGTGCCAGCAGCTTATCGGGTACGAGGACTAGCGGGGGCTACAATGAGCAGTTCTTC. The chain joins TRBV11-2 to TRBJ2-1; 13 nucleotides match TRBD2. The V gene end was trimmed by 2 bases and the J gene end by 3 bases; junction bases not matched to a gene: 10. Germline V gene data show CDR1 as SGHAT and CDR2 as FQNNGV. This CDR3 has 19 amino acids.

The CDR3 DNA sequence: TGTGCCAGCAGCGTAGCCGGGCATCCGTACGAGCAGTACTTC. Translation gives CASSVAGHPYEQYF. The rearrangement joins TRBV9 to TRBJ2-7; D is unclear. Between the trimmed V and J ends, which lost 0 bases and 4 bases, there was a span of 11 bases. The CDR3 consists of 14 residues. Per germline, CDR1 SGDLS and CDR2 YYNGEE.

The V call is TRBV19, the J call TRBJ1-5; TRBD1 matches at 10 bases. The germline gives CDR1 LNHDA, CDR2 SQIVND (reference sequence). The length of the CDR3 is 15 residues. V dropped 3 bases and J dropped 3; count of bases not matched to a gene: 2. In nucleotides, the CDR3 is TGTGCCAGTAGTATTCGACAGGGGGCCAATCAGCCCCAGCATTTT. Translated, it gives CASSIRQGANQPQHF.

The chain couples TRBV4-3 to TRBJ2-3; 10 nucleotides line up with TRBD1. Germline V gives CDR1 LGHNA, CDR2 YSLEER. This CDR3 is built from 19 residues. The trim removed 1 base at V and 1 base at J, leaving 11 bases unmatched. In DNA form, the CDR3 reads TGCGCCAGCAGCCAAGTCCCCGGGACAGGGGATAAGGGCACAGATACGCAGTATTTT. This sequence encodes CASSQVPGTGDKGTDTQYF.

The chain has TRBV7-2 and TRBJ2-1; D may be TRBD2 (6 bases). Per the germline V gene, CDR1 is SGHTA and CDR2 is FQGNSA. The CDR3 is made up of 16 amino acids. The germline V and J ends were trimmed by 1 base and 7 bases, with 17 bases remaining between them. CDR3 bases: TGTGCCAGCAGCTTAGTCGGGGGAGCCGGCGAGAATGAGCAGTTCTTC. This sequence encodes CASSLVGGAGENEQFF.

The chain uses TRBV19 and TRBJ1-3; D is perhaps TRBD1 (5 bases). This CDR3 spans 16 amino acids. CDR1 LNHDA and CDR2 SQIVND come from the germline V gene (reference sequence). V shed 3 bases and J shed 2 bases, with 14 bases lying between them. The CDR3 sequence is CASSMGTQVPGNTIYF. As DNA, the CDR3 is TGTGCCAGTAGTATGGGGACGCAGGTACCTGGAAACACCATATATTTT.

The chain has TRBV2 and TRBJ1-1; D may be TRBD1 (6 bases). Germline V CDR1 and CDR2: SNHLY, FYNNEI. The CDR3 totals 13 residues. The V gene lost 3 bases and the J gene lost 11 bases, with 16 bases spanning the gap. The CDR3 nucleotides are TGTGCCAGCAGTGAGGCTTTAGGGGGTAAGGCTTTCTTT. Protein product: CASSEALGGKAFF.

The chain uses TRBV6-5 and TRBJ2-1; perhaps TRBD2 as D (6 bases). From germline, CDR1 is MNHEY and CDR2 SVGAGI. The V end was cut by 0 bases, the J end by 3 bases, with 12 bases between. This CDR3 has 16 residues. This chain's CDR3 is CASSYSTGERYNEQFF. The DNA for the CDR3 is TGTGCCAGCAGTTACTCTACGGGGGAACGCTACAATGAGCAGTTCTTC.

The V and J genes are TRBV5-1 and TRBJ1-2; D call uncertain. Trimming cost V 2 bases and J 0 bases, with 2 bases left between them. Germline V gene lookup returns CDR1 SGHRS and CDR2 YFSETQ. This CDR3 is built from 12 residues. In nucleotides, the CDR3 is TGCGCCAGCAGCTTTTCTAACTATGGCTACACCTTC. Protein: CASSFSNYGYTF.

The J gene is TRBJ1-1, the V gene TRBV28, with D uncertain. V was clipped by 3 bases and J by 4 bases, with 9 bases between them. The CDR3 covers 13 residues. Germline CDR1 MDHEN, CDR2 SYDVKM. The chain's CDR3 is CASSLTLSTEAFF. CDR3 coding DNA: TGTGCCAGCAGTTTGACGCTCAGCACTGAAGCTTTCTTT.

The chain joins TRBV5-1 to TRBJ2-2; no clear D gene. Per germline, CDR1 SGHRS and CDR2 YFSETQ. The CDR3 consists of 16 residues. V was clipped by 0 bases and J by 0 bases, with 9 bases between them. This CDR3 reads CASSLGSGANTGELFF. The DNA for the CDR3 is TGCGCCAGCAGCTTGGGCTCCGGCGCGAACACCGGGGAGCTGTTTTTT.

The sample holds one count of this clone. The chain is built from TRBV7-2 and TRBJ1-5, with D possibly being TRBD1 (5 bases). CDR3 length: 13 residues. CDR1 and CDR2 (germline): SGHTA, FQGNSA. The V end was cut by 2 bases, the J end by 6 bases, with 8 bases between. The CDR3 loop reads CASSLSDTQPQHF. CDR3 coding DNA: TGTGCCAGCAGCTTATCGGACACTCAGCCCCAGCATTTT.

The chain joins TRBV9 to TRBJ2-1; tentative D call: TRBD2 (5 bases). The ends were cut back, 4 bases at V and 0 bases at J, with 17 bases in the middle. The CDR3 covers 17 residues. The V gene's germline CDR1 is SGDLS and CDR2 YYNGEE. The CDR3 DNA reads as TGTGCCAGCAGCCCGGGCCAGAGGGCTGGCTCCTACAATGAGCAGTTCTTC. Translating gives CASSPGQRAGSYNEQFF.

This chain connects TRBV15 to TRBJ1-1; D remains ambiguous. Germline values: CDR1 LNHNV, CDR2 YYDKDF (reference sequence). Trimming removed 0 bases at V and 7 bases at J, with 9 bases between. CDR3 size: 13 residues. The CDR3 protein is CATSRDPGFEAFF. CDR3 sequence (DNA): TGTGCCACCAGCAGAGATCCGGGGTTTGAAGCTTTCTTT.

This clone was detected once. The chain recombines TRBV7-2 with TRBJ1-5; D is uncertain. This CDR3 is 15 amino acids long. The ends were cut back, 2 bases at V and 5 bases at J, with 13 bases in the middle. Germline V gene sequence: CDR1 SGHTA, CDR2 FQGNSA. The CDR3, as DNA: TGTGCCAGCAGCTTAATCGCACAGAGGGATCAGCCCCAGCATTTT. It codes for CASSLIAQRDQPQHF.

This chain joins TRBV2 and TRBJ2-3; D perhaps matches TRBD2 (6 bases). With 10 bases removed from V and 0 bases from J, the gap between germline ends came to 17 bases. CDR1 SNHLY and CDR2 FYNNEI come from the germline V gene. This CDR3 has 15 amino acids. CDR3 protein: CAIPPSGTSTDTQYF. The CDR3 DNA reads as TGTGCCATTCCGCCCTCGGGGACTAGCACAGATACGCAGTATTTT.

The CDR3 sequence is CASSESRDRGGGTEAFF. The CDR3 DNA sequence: TGCGCCAGCAGTGAGTCGCGGGACAGGGGTGGGGGGACTGAAGCTTTCTTT. This chain links TRBV10-2 with TRBJ1-1; TRBD1 agrees at 10 bases. CDR3 length equals 17 residues. Germline trimming cut 0 bases from V and 5 bases from J; bases unmatched to any gene: 9. From germline, CDR1 is WSHSY and CDR2 SAAADI.

This chain connects TRBV19 to TRBJ2-7; 8 nucleotides match TRBD2. J lost 1 base, V lost 1 base, and 0 bases had no gene match. The CDR3 extends over 14 amino acids. Germline V gives CDR1 LNHDA, CDR2 SQIVND (reference sequence). This CDR3 is CASSIASGSYEQYF. CDR3 sequence (DNA): TGTGCCAGTAGTATAGCTAGCGGGTCCTACGAGCAGTACTTC.

In DNA, the CDR3 is TGTGCCAGCAGATGGGAAAGCACAGATACGCAGTATTTT. Encoded protein: CASRWESTDTQYF. V usage is TRBV6-1 and J usage is TRBJ2-3; D remains unclear. CDR1 is MNHNS and CDR2 is SASEGT in the germline V gene. The CDR3 is made up of 13 amino acids. V was shortened by 6 bases and J by 0 bases, with 7 bases between the two germline ends.

The chain's CDR3 is CASTTEQGSYNEQFF. CDR3 nucleotides: TGTGCCAGCACTACCGAACAGGGCTCCTACAATGAGCAGTTCTTC. This chain uses TRBV2 with TRBJ2-1; TRBD1 is a possible D gene (6 bases). Germline V lookup: CDR1 SNHLY, CDR2 FYNNEI. CDR3 size: 15 residues. V lost 7 bases and J 0 bases, leaving 13 bases between the germline ends.

This clone was picked up a small number of times. The chain has TRBV4-2 and TRBJ1-2; D remains unclear. This CDR3 is built from 15 residues. V lost 0 bases and J lost 2, with 10 bases in between. Germline V gene data show CDR1 as LGHNA and CDR2 as YNFKEQ. In DNA form, the CDR3 reads TGTGCCAGCAGCCAAGATCGGGTTCAGAACTATGGCTACACCTTC. This encodes CASSQDRVQNYGYTF.

The chain carries TRBV18 and TRBJ1-1, with D perhaps matching TRBD1 (5 bases). This CDR3 spans 14 amino acids. CDR1 KGHSH and CDR2 LQKENI come from the germline V gene. Trimming removed 6 bases at V and 5 bases at J, with 16 bases between. As DNA, the CDR3 is TGTGCCAGCTCGCAGTATTCGGGGGGAACTGAAGCTTTCTTT. Translated, it gives CASSQYSGGTEAFF.

The chain combines TRBV2 with TRBJ1-1; D may be TRBD1 (5 bases). The germline V gene encodes CDR1 SNHLY and CDR2 FYNNEI. The CDR3 consists of 12 residues. The CDR3 DNA follows: TGTGATTCTCAGGGAATGGGCACTGAAGCTTTCTTT. Amino acids: CDSQGMGTEAFF.